These 27 T cell receptor beta chains originate from one sample sequenced in a study of cytomegalovirus exposure and HLA in healthy donors. PCR primers comprised 60 Vbeta and 13 Jbeta primers. Sequencing used immunoSEQ multiplex PCR; TCRdb keeps in-frame clones, though not all of them. The table shows about 59,000 clones, with over 60% occurring only once. The sample was PBMCs. These receptors originate from a man aged 30-40 years in good health and CMV-seropositive.

This clone has a handful of counts. The V call is TRBV4-2, the J call TRBJ1-1; 10 bases agree with TRBD1. Per germline, CDR1 LGHNA and CDR2 YNFKEQ. With 6 bases clipped from V and 4 bases from J, the junction kept 8 bases outside the gene matches. This CDR3 is 15 amino acids long. The CDR3 loop reads CASRPDRTGGTEAFF. CDR3 nucleotides: TGTGCCAGCAGACCTGACCGGACAGGGGGCACTGAAGCTTTCTTT.

V gene TRBV11-3 combines with J gene TRBJ2-2; 9 nucleotides agree with TRBD1. V lost 5 bases and J lost 2; bases outside the gene matches: 6. The CDR3 has 16 amino acids. CDR1 is SGHNT and CDR2 is YENEEA in the germline V gene. The CDR3 here is CASSQRTGANTGELFF. The CDR3 DNA is TGTGCCAGCAGCCAAAGGACAGGGGCTAACACCGGGGAGCTGTTTTTT. The whole variable domain, filled in from reference TRBV11-3 and TRBJ2-2, reads EAGVVQSPRYKIIEKKQPVAFWCNPISGHNTLYWYLQNLGQGPELLIRYENEEAVDDSQLPKDRFSAERLKGVDSTLKIQPAELGDSAVYLCASSQRTGANTGELFFGEGSRLTVL.

The chain recombines TRBV19 with TRBJ2-2; 9 positions agree with TRBD1. Trimming cost V 7 bases and J 4 bases; bases outside gene matches: 4. Germline CDR1 is LNHDA and CDR2 is SQIVND (reference sequence). The CDR3 loop spans 14 amino acids. CDR3 loop: CASTLTGGTGELFF. The CDR3 bases are TGTGCCAGTACCCTGACAGGGGGCACCGGGGAGCTGTTTTTT.

CDR3 region: CASTWGGAGNTIYF. CDR3 DNA: TGTGCCAGTACTTGGGGCGGAGCTGGAAACACCATATATTTT. The V gene is TRBV19, the J gene TRBJ1-3; D is perhaps TRBD1 (5 bases). The V gene's germline CDR1 is LNHDA and CDR2 SQIVND (reference sequence). This CDR3 is built from 14 residues. V was clipped by 7 bases and J by 2 bases, with 12 bases between them.

The V and J genes are TRBV30 and TRBJ2-5; D is unresolved. The CDR3 loop spans 12 amino acids. V lost 1 base and J lost 7, with 10 bases in between. In germline, CDR1 is GTSNPN, CDR2 SVGIG (reference sequence). The DNA for the CDR3 is TGTGCCTGGAGTGAGACTCTCGGGACCCAGTACTTC. It translates to CAWSETLGTQYF.

This clone appeared a single time. The chain joins TRBV6-4 to TRBJ2-3; 9 positions match TRBD2. There are 17 residues in the CDR3. Germline loops: CDR1 MRHNA, CDR2 SNTAGT. The trim removed 4 bases at V and 1 base at J, leaving 9 bases unmatched. In DNA form, the CDR3 reads TGTGCCAGCAGTGTGACTAGCGGAGGCCTGGGCACAGATACGCAGTATTTT. Protein: CASSVTSGGLGTDTQYF.

The chain couples TRBV2 to TRBJ2-2, with D tentatively TRBD1 (6 bases). The germline V gene encodes CDR1 SNHLY and CDR2 FYNNEI. Trimming took off 2 bases at V and 1 base at J, with 8 bases between the two ends. The CDR3 consists of 15 residues. The CDR3 DNA follows: TGTGCCAGCAGTGAAACAGGGAGGAACACCGGGGAGCTGTTTTTT. This codes for CASSETGRNTGELFF.

This clone was seen once. This sequence joins TRBV30 and TRBJ1-2, with D perhaps TRBD1 (5 bases). From germline, CDR1 is GTSNPN and CDR2 SVGIG (reference sequence). The CDR3 has 13 residues. V lost 5 bases to trimming and J lost 3 bases, with 13 bases between them. CDR3 coding DNA: TGTGCCTGGTCTTGGGGGGTTGACTATGGCTACACCTTC. Protein product: CAWSWGVDYGYTF. The variable domain in full, completed from reference TRBV30 and TRBJ1-2, reads SQTIHQWPATLVQPVGSPLSLECTVEGTSNPNLYWYRQAAGRGLQLLFYSVGIGQISSEVPQNLSASRPQDRQFILSSKKLLLSDSGFYLCAWSWGVDYGYTFGSGTRLTVV.

V and J are TRBV30 and TRBJ1-5; D gene uncertain. Germline CDR1 GTSNPN, CDR2 SVGIG (reference sequence). The CDR3 is made up of 15 amino acids. V dropped 4 bases and J dropped 6 bases, with 19 bases sitting between them. CDR3 residues: CAWKDGTGIGQPQHF. As DNA, the CDR3 is TGTGCCTGGAAGGACGGCACGGGGATAGGTCAGCCCCAGCATTTT.

A single count supports this clone. V usage is TRBV5-5 and J usage is TRBJ1-6; 9 bases match TRBD1. The CDR3 is 17 amino acids. Trimming cost V 2 bases and J 10 bases; bases outside gene matches: 13. Germline CDR1 and CDR2: SGHKS and YYEKEE (reference sequence). The CDR3 loop reads CASSLGHRDRVSSPLHF. The CDR3 nucleotides read TGTGCCAGCAGCTTAGGACACCGGGACAGGGTGTCCTCACCCCTCCACTTT.

The gene calls are TRBV11-1 and TRBJ2-7; possibly TRBD2 for D (5 bases). The CDR3 loop spans 15 amino acids. Germline V CDR1 and CDR2: SGHAT, FQDESV (reference sequence). Trimming removed 1 base at V and 7 bases at J, with 17 bases between. CDR3 bases: TGTGCCAGCAGCTTAGTGAGCGTCGGTCCGGGAGAGCAGTACTTC. Protein: CASSLVSVGPGEQYF. The full variable domain, its missing parts supplied by reference TRBV11-1 and TRBJ2-7, is EAEVAQSPRYKITEKSQAVAFWCDPISGHATLYWYRQILGQGPELLVQFQDESVVDDSQLPKDRFSAERLKGVDSTLKIQPAELGDSAMYLCASSLVSVGPGEQYFGPGTRLTVT.

The rearrangement joins TRBV25-1 to TRBJ1-5; the D gene is possibly TRBD1 (5 bases). The CDR3 covers 13 residues. The V and J ends lost 5 bases and 9 bases respectively, with 14 bases between them. Germline CDR1 and CDR2: MGHDK and SYGVNS. The CDR3 DNA is TGTGCCAGCAGTCCCGCTGGGGGGAGGCCCCAGCATTTT. The encoded protein is CASSPAGGRPQHF.

The chain is built from TRBV27 and TRBJ2-3, with 8 bases fitting TRBD1. Germline-derived CDR1 and CDR2 are MNHEY and SMNVEV (reference sequence). With V trimmed by 5 bases and J by 5 bases, 6 bases remained unmatched. This CDR3 is built from 14 residues. In DNA form, the CDR3 reads TGTGCCAGCAGTCTGGGACAGGCCTTAGATACGCAGTATTTT. The encoded protein is CASSLGQALDTQYF.

This rearrangement joins TRBV7-3 to TRBJ2-5, with unresolved D. V was cut by 1 base and J by 3 bases, with 9 bases left in between. CDR1 and CDR2 (germline): SGHTA, FQGTGA. The length of the CDR3 is 14 residues. Here the CDR3 DNA reads TGTGCCAGCAGCTTAAGCGCCGGTGAAGAGACCCAGTACTTC. Translation: CASSLSAGEETQYF.

The rearrangement uses TRBV6-5 and TRBJ2-2; D remains ambiguous. Trimming removed 10 bases from V and 1 base from J, with 16 bases in between. The CDR3 consists of 15 residues. Germline lookup yields CDR1 MNHEY and CDR2 SVGAGI. CDR3 residues: CATSPSGMNTGELFF. In DNA, the CDR3 is TGTGCCACCTCACCCTCAGGCATGAACACCGGGGAGCTGTTTTTT.

V gene TRBV6-6 combines with J gene TRBJ2-5; TRBD1 agrees at 7 bases. J gave up 1 base and V 5 bases, and 4 bases lay outside the gene matches. The CDR3 extends over 14 amino acids. Germline V gene lookup returns CDR1 MNHNY and CDR2 SVGAGI (reference sequence). The CDR3 sequence is CASSRTGPQETQYF. The DNA of the CDR3 is TGTGCCAGCAGTCGGACAGGCCCCCAAGAGACCCAGTACTTC.

The chain couples TRBV27 to TRBJ2-1, with 7 bases identical to TRBD1. CDR3 length: 15 residues. Looked up from germline, CDR1 is MNHEY and CDR2 is SMNVEV (reference sequence). After removal of 5 bases from V and 12 bases from J, the junction contained 16 bases not matched to a gene. CDR3 DNA sequence: TGTGCCAGCAGTCAGCTAGGGACAGCTTCGAGGATGCAGTTCTTC. Translated, it gives CASSQLGTASRMQFF.

The chain is built from TRBV4-1 and TRBJ2-7; no clear D. There are 12 residues in the CDR3. V was trimmed by 0 bases and J by 7 bases, leaving 7 bases between them. The germline V gene encodes CDR1 MGHRA and CDR2 YSYEKL. The CDR3 DNA sequence: TGCGCCAGCAGCCAAGATTGGGCAGAGCAGTACTTC. This codes for CASSQDWAEQYF.

As for this clone: Because the CDR3 is missing its conserved closing phenylalanine or tryptophan, this is likely a read error. This chain connects TRBV4-3 to TRBJ1-1, with a weak D call TRBD1 (5 bases). With 10 bases removed from V and 1 base from J, the gap between germline ends came to 10 bases. The CDR3 has 12 residues. From germline, CDR1 is LGHNA and CDR2 YSLEER. The CDR3 DNA reads as TGCGCCACCGGGGGTGAGAACACTGAAGCTTTCCTT. Amino acid sequence: CATGGENTEAFL.

The gene calls are TRBV6-5 and TRBJ1-3; D is unclear. The CDR3 sequence is 16 residues long. Germline values: CDR1 MNHEY, CDR2 SVGAGI. V was cut by 0 bases and J by 0 bases, with 9 bases left in between. CDR3 amino acids: CASSYSPTSSGNTIYF. The CDR3, as DNA: TGTGCCAGCAGTTACTCCCCGACATCCTCTGGAAACACCATATATTTT.

The V and J genes are TRBV28 and TRBJ2-1, with D perhaps matching TRBD1 (5 bases). The germline gives CDR1 MDHEN, CDR2 SYDVKM. Between the trimmed V and J ends, which lost 2 bases and 7 bases, there was a span of 12 bases. This CDR3 is built from 14 residues. CDR3 region: CASSLVQGRNEQFF. The CDR3 bases are TGTGCCAGCAGTTTAGTGCAGGGAAGGAATGAGCAGTTCTTC. Complete variable domain (other parts from reference TRBV28 and TRBJ2-1): DVKVTQSSRYLVKRTGEKVFLECVQDMDHENMFWYRQDPGLGLRLIYFSYDVKMKEKGDIPEGYSVSREKKERFSLILESASTNQTSMYLCASSLVQGRNEQFFGPGTRLTVL.

This clone was observed a few times. The chain combines TRBV6-5 with TRBJ2-5; D gene ambiguous. CDR1 and CDR2 (germline): MNHEY, SVGAGI. CDR3 length: 15 residues. Trimming stripped 0 bases from V and 5 bases from J, with 13 bases between. The CDR3 DNA sequence: TGTGCCAGCAGTTACTCTCCAGGTCTCTCGGAGACCCAGTACTTC. It yields the protein CASSYSPGLSETQYF.

The CDR3 spells CASSSQQGHSGNTIYF. The CDR3 coding sequence is TGTGCCAGCAGCTCGCAACAGGGCCACTCTGGAAACACCATATATTTT. This chain joins TRBV7-8 and TRBJ1-3; a weak D match, TRBD1 (6 bases). The ends were cut back, 4 bases at V and 0 bases at J, with 13 bases in the middle. Germline loops: CDR1 SGHVS, CDR2 FQNEAQ. This CDR3 is built from 16 residues. Variable domain in full (rest from reference TRBV7-8 and TRBJ1-3): GAGVSQSPRYKVAKRGQDVALRCDPISGHVSLFWYQQALGQGPEFLTYFQNEAQLDKSGLPSDRFFAERPEGSVSTLKIQRTQQEDSAVYLCASSSQQGHSGNTIYFGEGSWLTVV.

In its sample, this clone was seen once. The chain recombines TRBV4-3 with TRBJ2-5; D might be TRBD1 (6 bases). From germline, CDR1 is LGHNA and CDR2 YSLEER. The CDR3 runs to 14 residues. Trimming pared 0 bases from V and 5 bases from J, leaving 10 bases between. The CDR3: CASSQEGALETQYF. In DNA, the CDR3 is TGCGCCAGCAGCCAAGAGGGGGCCCTGGAGACCCAGTACTTC.

The chain employs TRBV28 and TRBJ2-7, with a possible D match to TRBD2 (6 bases). Germline CDR1 reads MDHEN; CDR2 reads SYDVKM. Deletions cut 5 bases from V and 4 bases from J, with 9 bases between. This CDR3 region has 12 residues. CDR3 amino acids: CASSLSGYEQYF. DNA for the CDR3: TGTGCCAGCAGTCTTAGCGGATACGAGCAGTACTTC.

This chain uses TRBV4-3 with TRBJ1-2; no clear D. The V and J ends lost 1 base and 4 bases respectively, with 16 bases between them. Germline V gene data show CDR1 as LGHNA and CDR2 as YSLEER. CDR3 length: 16 residues. The DNA of the CDR3 is TGCGCCAGCAGCCAAGTGGTTCTTGGGAGAACCTATGGCTACACCTTC. This translates into CASSQVVLGRTYGYTF.

The chain combines TRBV28 with TRBJ1-2; 7 nucleotides align to TRBD1. This CDR3 has 15 residues. V dropped 2 bases and J dropped 2; count of bases not matched to a gene: 5. Germline V gives CDR1 MDHEN, CDR2 SYDVKM. In DNA form, the CDR3 reads TGTGCCAGCAGTTTAGGAGGGGGCGCAAACTATGGCTACACCTTC. This sequence encodes CASSLGGGANYGYTF.